Below, 21 T cell receptor beta chains from the same sample are listed, as sequenced in a study of blood T cell repertoires in COVID-19. This table comes from immunoSEQ multiplex PCR, and its TCRdb copy is limited to in-frame clones, with some not included. The top ten hold about 13% of the sample, which has 110,000 or so clones, around 85% seen once. The specimen sequenced was peripheral blood. These receptors were obtained from a human donor in a cohort sampled during active COVID-19.

J is TRBJ2-7 and V is TRBV19; 11 bases map to TRBD1. The CDR3 is 14 amino acids. J lost 5 bases, V lost 5 bases, and 5 bases had no gene match. Germline V gene lookup returns CDR1 LNHDA and CDR2 SQIVND (reference sequence). Here the CDR3 reads CASSAGQGVNEQYF. The CDR3 bases are TGTGCCAGTAGTGCGGGACAGGGGGTAAACGAGCAGTACTTC. Full variable domain (missing parts from reference TRBV19 and TRBJ2-7): DGGITQSPKYLFRKEGQNVTLSCEQNLNHDAMYWYRQDPGQGLRLIYYSQIVNDFQKGDIAEGYSVSREKKESFPLTVTSAQKNPTAFYLCASSAGQGVNEQYFGPGTRLTVT.

The chain recombines TRBV11-2 with TRBJ2-1; a weak D match, TRBD1 (5 bases). The CDR3 is 15 residues long. V was pared by 2 bases and J by 0 bases, with 8 bases between. The germline V gene has CDR1 SGHAT and CDR2 FQNNGV. The CDR3 DNA sequence: TGTGCCAGCAGCTTAAGGGGTAGCTCCTACAATGAGCAGTTCTTC. It translates to CASSLRGSSYNEQFF.

The chain links TRBV19 to TRBJ1-5; unclear D gene. Per the germline V gene, CDR1 is LNHDA and CDR2 is SQIVND (reference sequence). The length of the CDR3 is 14 residues. Trimming shortened V by 2 bases and J by 6 bases, and 11 bases separated the two germline ends. CDR3 sequence (DNA): TGTGCCAGTAGTATAATCTCCACGGGTCAGCCCCAGCATTTT. Encoded protein: CASSIISTGQPQHF.

The rearrangement uses TRBV4-1 and TRBJ2-5; D may be TRBD2 (6 bases). The CDR3 loop spans 15 amino acids. Trimming shortened V by 3 bases and J by 4 bases, and 15 bases separated the two germline ends. Germline CDR1 and CDR2: MGHRA and YSYEKL. The CDR3, as DNA: TGCGCCAGCAGCCAGCGGGACCTTGTCAGAGAGACCCAGTACTTC. Amino acids: CASSQRDLVRETQYF.

The chain recombines TRBV7-2 with TRBJ2-1, with D possibly TRBD2 on 5 matching bases. V was trimmed by 5 bases and J by 0 bases, leaving 11 bases between them. This CDR3 has 15 amino acids. Germline assignment: CDR1 SGHTA and CDR2 FQGNSA. Here the CDR3 reads CASSPGRASYNEQFF. For the CDR3, the DNA is TGTGCCAGCAGCCCCGGGCGGGCCTCCTACAATGAGCAGTTCTTC.

V and J are TRBV28 and TRBJ2-1; TRBD1 might be the D (6 bases). The CDR3 spans 15 residues. The germline V gene encodes CDR1 MDHEN and CDR2 SYDVKM. Trimming removed 5 bases from V and 8 bases from J, with 19 bases in between. The CDR3 DNA reads as TGTGCCAGCAGTCCCAGATTGGGGGACAACCATGAGCAGTTCTTC. Amino acid sequence: CASSPRLGDNHEQFF.

This clone occurred a few times. V and J are TRBV19 and TRBJ2-1; D unresolved. Germline V gene data show CDR1 as LNHDA and CDR2 as SQIVND (reference sequence). V lost 9 bases and J 6 bases, leaving 9 bases between the germline ends. The CDR3 loop spans 11 amino acids. CDR3 amino acids: CASRTGNEQFF. CDR3 nucleotides: TGTGCCAGCCGTACGGGCAATGAGCAGTTCTTC.

The chain recombines TRBV28 with TRBJ1-4; D not certain. The germline V gene has CDR1 MDHEN and CDR2 SYDVKM. Trimming left V 5 bases short and J 8 bases short, with 9 bases between. The CDR3 consists of 12 residues. Here the CDR3 DNA reads TGTGCCAGCAGTCGGGGTAGGGAAAAACTGTTTTTT. Protein: CASSRGREKLFF.

The J gene is TRBJ1-3, the V gene TRBV14; 7 bases are shared with TRBD1. The CDR3 contains 15 residues. V dropped 0 bases and J dropped 8; count of bases not matched to a gene: 7. From germline, CDR1 is SGHDN and CDR2 FVKESK. Here the CDR3 DNA reads TGTGCCAGCAGCCAAGACGGGGCCACAGGGGACACCATATATTTT. Protein: CASSQDGATGDTIYF.

V usage is TRBV11-3 and J usage is TRBJ2-1; TRBD2 is a possible D gene (5 bases). Germline CDR1 and CDR2: SGHNT and YENEEA. With 4 bases removed from V and 3 bases from J, the gap between germline ends came to 7 bases. The CDR3 covers 13 residues. The CDR3, as DNA: TGTGCCAGCAGCTCCCGGGACTACAATGAGCAGTTCTTC. As protein: CASSSRDYNEQFF.

The chain is built from TRBV5-1 and TRBJ1-1, with D tentatively TRBD1 (5 bases). Germline V gene data show CDR1 as SGHRS and CDR2 as YFSETQ. The CDR3 has 14 amino acids. V lost 3 bases to trimming and J lost 9 bases, with 18 bases between them. The CDR3 protein is CASSSSGSSLKAFF. The CDR3, as DNA: TGCGCCAGCAGCTCATCAGGGTCCTCACTGAAAGCTTTCTTT.

This chain uses TRBV5-5 with TRBJ2-2, with TRBD1 matching over 9 bases. J gave up 2 bases and V 5 bases, and 7 bases lay outside the gene matches. Germline V gene data show CDR1 as SGHKS and CDR2 as YYEKEE (reference sequence). This CDR3 spans 16 amino acids. The DNA of the CDR3 is TGTGCCAGCAGAATACAGGGGGCGATAAACACCGGGGAGCTGTTTTTT. Translating gives CASRIQGAINTGELFF.

This rearrangement joins TRBV3-1 (or the pseudogene TRBV3-2) to TRBJ1-4; 8 positions match TRBD1. The CDR3 length is 15 residues. V trimming: 0 bases; J trimming: 6 bases; junction bases outside the gene matches: 3. The V gene's germline CDR1 is LGHDT and CDR2 YNNKEL (reference sequence). CDR3 in DNA: TGTGCCAGCAGCCAAGATATGACAGGGGATGAAAAACTGTTTTTT. Its translation: CASSQDMTGDEKLFF.

The V and J genes are TRBV28 and TRBJ2-1, with D perhaps matching TRBD1 (5 bases). From germline, CDR1 is MDHEN and CDR2 SYDVKM. V gave up 4 bases and J gave up 5 bases, with 18 bases separating them. The CDR3 has 16 residues. CDR3 in amino acids: CASSSQQVGYDNEQFF. Here the CDR3 DNA reads TGTGCCAGCAGTTCCCAACAGGTCGGGTATGACAATGAGCAGTTCTTC.

The chain employs TRBV6-2 or TRBV6-3 and TRBJ1-4, with D uncertain. Trimming shortened V by 5 bases and J by 7 bases, and 20 bases separated the two germline ends. The germline CDR1 and CDR2 sequences are MNHEY and SVGEGT. CDR3 length equals 16 residues. DNA of the CDR3: TGTGCCAGCAGTGGAGTCAGTGGCCCGACGGCTGAAAAACTGTTTTTT. The encoded protein is CASSGVSGPTAEKLFF.

The chain links TRBV7-9 to TRBJ2-3; D unresolved. This CDR3 is built from 13 residues. V shed 5 bases and J shed 2 bases, with 8 bases lying between them. Germline V CDR1 and CDR2: SEHNR, FQNEAQ (reference sequence). CDR3 nucleotides: TGTGCCAGCAGCCCATCATCCACAGATACGCAGTATTTT. This codes for CASSPSSTDTQYF.

This clone was found a few times. The chain carries TRBV10-3 and TRBJ2-1; possible D gene TRBD2, 5 bases. V lost 4 bases and J 6 bases, leaving 10 bases between the germline ends. This CDR3 is 13 amino acids long. The germline CDR1 and CDR2 sequences are ENHRY and SYGVKD. Here the CDR3 reads CAISGADSNEQFF. For the CDR3, the DNA is TGTGCCATCAGTGGAGCGGACTCCAATGAGCAGTTCTTC.

The DNA of the CDR3 is TGTGCCAGCAGTTTACAGTATTCACCCCTCCACTTT. Protein sequence: CASSLQYSPLHF. The rearrangement joins TRBV12-3 or TRBV12-4 to TRBJ1-6; D uncertain. The CDR3 extends over 12 amino acids. V lost 2 bases, J lost 8 bases, and 4 bases lay in between.

This clone was counted a few times. CDR3 nucleotide sequence: TGTGCCAGCAGGTCCGGGACAGGGGAATATCAGCCCCAGCATTTT. Amino acid sequence: CASRSGTGEYQPQHF. The rearrangement joins TRBV6-5 to TRBJ1-5, with TRBD1 matching 10 bases. Germline V gives CDR1 MNHEY, CDR2 SVGAGI. CDR3 length: 15 amino acids. V lost 6 bases to trimming and J lost 5 bases; unmatched junction nucleotides: 7.

The rearrangement joins TRBV5-1 to TRBJ2-2, with unresolved D. This CDR3 region has 15 residues. Per germline, CDR1 SGHRS and CDR2 YFSETQ. Deletions cut 0 bases from V and 2 bases from J, with 8 bases between. CDR3: CASSLAEVNTGELFF. The CDR3 DNA reads as TGCGCCAGCAGCTTGGCCGAGGTTAACACCGGGGAGCTGTTTTTT.

This chain uses TRBV11-3 with TRBJ2-7; 9 bases fit TRBD1. This CDR3 spans 15 amino acids. Trimming took 1 base from V and 6 from J; bases not matched to a gene: 7. The germline gives CDR1 SGHNT, CDR2 YENEEA. Here the CDR3 DNA reads TGTGCCAGCAGCTTAGGGGGACAGGGAAGAGGCGAGCAGTACTTC. Translated: CASSLGGQGRGEQYF.